The clone carrying this T cell receptor beta chain appeared once. The target antigen is unknown. The data belong to a study of cytomegalovirus exposure and HLA in healthy donors. Overall study: Within the Caucasian-associated ancestry cluster were approximately 77% of the roughly 360 genotyped donors. Study-wide findings and caveats: When analyzed later, a missense DCLRE1C variant was found to be linked to TCR beta V- and J-gene trimming. The study designated 150 to 200 TCR beta chains cytomegalovirus-associated.

The primer mix had 60 Vbeta and 13 Jbeta primers. Method: immunoSEQ multiplex PCR; TCRdb's copy keeps in-frame clones and lacks some. Here the sample spans about 140,000 clones, roughly four fifths being singletons. Likely unrecorded immune exposures existed in these nominally healthy donors. V lost 4 bases and J lost 5; bases outside the gene matches: 14. This CDR3 has 17 amino acids. Germline assignment: CDR1 SGHRS and CDR2 YFSETQ. The chain uses TRBV5-1 and TRBJ2-5, with 10 nucleotides matching TRBD2. The sample taken for sequencing was PBMCs. The receptor was derived from a man younger than 35 in good health and CMV-seropositive. CDR3 sequence (DNA): TGCGCCAGCAGCGCCGGGCTAGCGGGAGTAGTATGGGAGACCCAGTACTTC. It is translated as CASSAGLAGVVWETQYF.